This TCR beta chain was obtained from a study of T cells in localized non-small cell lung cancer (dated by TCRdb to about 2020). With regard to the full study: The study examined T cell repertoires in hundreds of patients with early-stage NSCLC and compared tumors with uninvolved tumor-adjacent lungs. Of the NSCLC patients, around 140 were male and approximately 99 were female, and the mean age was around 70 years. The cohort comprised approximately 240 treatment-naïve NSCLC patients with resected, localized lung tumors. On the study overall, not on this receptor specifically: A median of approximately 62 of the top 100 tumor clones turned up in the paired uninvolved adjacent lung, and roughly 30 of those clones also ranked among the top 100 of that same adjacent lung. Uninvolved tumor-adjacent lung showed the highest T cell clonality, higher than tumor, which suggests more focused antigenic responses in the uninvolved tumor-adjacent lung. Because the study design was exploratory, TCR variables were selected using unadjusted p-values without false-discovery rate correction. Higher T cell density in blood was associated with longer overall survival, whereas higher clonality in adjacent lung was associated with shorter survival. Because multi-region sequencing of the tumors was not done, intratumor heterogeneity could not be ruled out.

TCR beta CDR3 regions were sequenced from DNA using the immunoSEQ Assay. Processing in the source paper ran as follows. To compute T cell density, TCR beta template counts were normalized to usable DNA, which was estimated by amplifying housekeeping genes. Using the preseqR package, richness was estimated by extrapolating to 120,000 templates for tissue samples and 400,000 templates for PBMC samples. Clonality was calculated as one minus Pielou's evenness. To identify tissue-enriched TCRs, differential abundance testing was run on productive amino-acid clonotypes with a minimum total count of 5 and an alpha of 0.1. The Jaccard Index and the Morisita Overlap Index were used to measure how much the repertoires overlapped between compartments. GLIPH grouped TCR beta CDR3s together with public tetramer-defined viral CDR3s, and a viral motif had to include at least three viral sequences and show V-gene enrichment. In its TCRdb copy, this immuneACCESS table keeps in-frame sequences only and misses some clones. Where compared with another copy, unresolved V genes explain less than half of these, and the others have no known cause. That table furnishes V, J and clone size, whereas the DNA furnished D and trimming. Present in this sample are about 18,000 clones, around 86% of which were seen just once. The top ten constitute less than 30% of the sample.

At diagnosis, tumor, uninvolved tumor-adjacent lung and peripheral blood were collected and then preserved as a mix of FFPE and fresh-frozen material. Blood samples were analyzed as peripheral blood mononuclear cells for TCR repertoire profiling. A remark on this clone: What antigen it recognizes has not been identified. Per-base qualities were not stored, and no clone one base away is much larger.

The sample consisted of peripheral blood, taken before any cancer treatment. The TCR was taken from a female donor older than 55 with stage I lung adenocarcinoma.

This receptor carries the CDR3 CASTTLTTENYGYTF. In nucleotides, the sequence is TGTGCCAGCACGACCCTGACGACAGAGAACTATGGCTACACCTTC. The chain couples TRBV28 to TRBJ1-2; TRBD1 could be the D gene, as 5 bases match. The germline V gene supplies CDR1 MDHEN and CDR2 SYDVKM. The cysteine opens and the phenylalanine closes a CDR3 of 15 amino acids. Kept here is only the CDR3 DNA, which spans 45 bases and is read in frame from base 1. Trimming costs V 7 bases and J 2 bases, and their ends lie 17 bases apart.